Presented here are 28 T cell receptor beta chains from one specimen sequenced in a study of blood T cell repertoires in COVID-19. Clones were read by immunoSEQ multiplex PCR, and TCRdb kept only the in-frame ones, dropping some. In the table there are 150,000 to 200,000 clones, around four fifths of which are singletons. Sequencing was done on a sample of PBMCs or T cells enriched from blood (not recorded which). The receptors stem from a woman between 45 and 65 years old in a cohort exposed to, infected with or recovered from COVID-19 (not recorded which).

This clone is a singleton in its sample. The rearrangement joins TRBV7-2 to TRBJ2-7, with 7 bases fitting TRBD2. Germline trimming cut 2 bases from V and 3 bases from J; bases unmatched to any gene: 4. This CDR3 is built from 14 residues. Germline V lookup: CDR1 SGHTA, CDR2 FQGNSA. This chain's CDR3 is CASSLRLAGYEQYF. DNA of the CDR3: TGTGCCAGCAGCTTACGACTAGCCGGCTACGAGCAGTACTTC.

This clone showed up just once. The chain has TRBV10-3 and TRBJ2-2, with unresolved D. V was clipped by 8 bases and J by 2 bases, with 6 bases between them. Per the germline V gene, CDR1 is ENHRY and CDR2 is SYGVKD. This CDR3 spans 12 amino acids. CDR3 in DNA: TGTGCCATCGGCCCCAACACCGGGGAGCTGTTTTTT. This sequence encodes CAIGPNTGELFF.

This clone was counted a few times. This chain uses TRBV6-5 with TRBJ2-5; D might be TRBD1 (5 bases). Trimming took 0 bases from V and 1 from J, leaving 12 bases between them. Germline assignment: CDR1 MNHEY and CDR2 SVGAGI. The CDR3 sequence is 16 residues long. CDR3 nucleotides: TGTGCCAGCAGTTACTCAGGGGTGGTGGGCCAAGAGACCCAGTACTTC. This encodes CASSYSGVVGQETQYF.

The chain uses TRBV5-1 and TRBJ2-7; maybe TRBD2 (6 bases). This CDR3 is built from 15 residues. V lost 4 bases, J lost 1 base, and 15 bases lay in between. Looked up from germline, CDR1 is SGHRS and CDR2 is YFSETQ. The CDR3: CASSRDDGGSYEQYF. Here the CDR3 DNA reads TGCGCCAGCAGCCGGGACGACGGGGGATCCTACGAGCAGTACTTC. Full variable domain (missing parts from reference TRBV5-1 and TRBJ2-7): KAGVTQTPRYLIKTRGQQVTLSCSPISGHRSVSWYQQTPGQGLQFLFEYFSETQRNKGNFPGRFSGRQFSNSRSEMNVSTLELGDSALYLCASSRDDGGSYEQYFGPGTRLTVT.

The chain combines TRBV7-9 with TRBJ1-5; D ambiguous. The CDR3 is 12 residues long. The V gene's germline CDR1 is SEHNR and CDR2 FQNEAQ (reference sequence). Trimming cost V 3 bases and J 5 bases, with 5 bases left between them. CDR3 coding DNA: TGTGCCAGCAGCTTTTCGGATCAGCCCCAGCATTTT. As protein: CASSFSDQPQHF.

This chain joins TRBV19 and TRBJ1-1, with D possibly being TRBD1 (6 bases). Trimming cost V 5 bases and J 5 bases, with 12 bases left between them. Germline values: CDR1 LNHDA, CDR2 SQIVND (reference sequence). The CDR3 consists of 13 residues. The CDR3 DNA sequence: TGTGCCAGTAGTGACAGGATGCGGACTGAAGCTTTCTTT. This translates into CASSDRMRTEAFF.

The chain joins TRBV28 to TRBJ2-1; TRBD1 aligns across 9 bases. V trimming: 2 bases; J trimming: 15 bases; junction bases outside the gene matches: 5. Germline V gene sequence: CDR1 MDHEN, CDR2 SYDVKM. CDR3 size: 12 residues. CDR3 protein: CASSLLGQGWFF. DNA for the CDR3: TGTGCCAGCAGTTTACTGGGACAGGGTTGGTTCTTC. The complete variable domain, with remaining parts taken from reference TRBV28 and TRBJ2-1, reads DVKVTQSSRYLVKRTGEKVFLECVQDMDHENMFWYRQDPGLGLRLIYFSYDVKMKEKGDIPEGYSVSREKKERFSLILESASTNQTSMYLCASSLLGQGWFFGPGTRLTVL.

The chain uses TRBV27 and TRBJ2-1; TRBD2 matches 9 bases. This CDR3 has 18 residues. J lost 4 bases, V lost 0 bases, and 10 bases had no gene match. Germline loops: CDR1 MNHEY, CDR2 SMNVEV (reference sequence). CDR3 sequence: CASSLSFGLAGMYNEQFF. Here the CDR3 DNA reads TGTGCCAGCAGTTTATCTTTCGGGCTAGCGGGAATGTACAATGAGCAGTTCTTC.

This rearrangement joins TRBV7-2 to TRBJ2-2; TRBD1 matches at 7 bases. This CDR3 contains 17 residues. Looked up from germline, CDR1 is SGHTA and CDR2 is FQGNSA. J was trimmed by 3 bases and V by 0 bases; bases with no gene match: 7. CDR3 region: CASSLASGQAHTGELFF. As DNA, the CDR3 is TGTGCCAGCAGCTTAGCTTCTGGACAGGCACACACCGGGGAGCTGTTTTTT.

This chain uses TRBV24-1 with TRBJ2-1, with no clear D. CDR3 length equals 13 residues. The V and J ends lost 4 bases and 5 bases respectively, with 8 bases between them. Germline V gene data show CDR1 as KGHDR and CDR2 as SFDVKD. The CDR3 loop reads CATSETGNNEQFF. The CDR3 nucleotides read TGTGCCACCAGTGAGACTGGTAACAATGAGCAGTTCTTC.

The V call is TRBV19, the J call TRBJ1-5, with 7 bases that match TRBD1. This CDR3 contains 13 residues. The junction had 2 bases not matched to a gene; V was cut back by 8 bases and J by 1 base. Looked up from germline, CDR1 is LNHDA and CDR2 is SQIVND (reference sequence). As DNA, the CDR3 is TGTGCCAGTTTGGACAGGAGCAATCAGCCCCAGCATTTT. It codes for CASLDRSNQPQHF.

This clone was seen a handful of times. The gene calls are TRBV7-2 and TRBJ1-5; 8 nucleotides match TRBD1. Germline CDR1 and CDR2: SGHTA and FQGNSA. J lost 4 bases, V lost 5 bases, and 4 bases had no gene match. This CDR3 has 14 amino acids. CDR3 sequence: CASSRDRGNQPQHF. CDR3 nucleotide sequence: TGTGCCAGCAGCCGCGACAGGGGTAATCAGCCCCAGCATTTT.

V is TRBV16 and J is TRBJ1-3; D not certain. Trimming left V 0 bases short and J 2 bases short, with 8 bases between. Germline-derived CDR1 and CDR2 are KGHSY and FQNENV. The CDR3 consists of 15 residues. CDR3 protein: CASSQSFTPGNTIYF. CDR3 nucleotides: TGTGCCAGCAGCCAATCTTTTACACCTGGAAACACCATATATTTT.

The chain employs TRBV12-3 or TRBV12-4 and TRBJ1-2; no firm D call. This CDR3 has 11 residues. V was clipped by 6 bases and J by 1 base, with 3 bases between them. CDR3 nucleotides: TGTGCCAGCAGCCGTAACTATGGCTACACCTTC. Protein: CASSRNYGYTF.

The rearrangement joins TRBV5-5 to TRBJ2-7; D gene ambiguous. The CDR3 has 16 residues. Germline CDR1 and CDR2: SGHKS and YYEKEE (reference sequence). V was trimmed by 0 bases and J by 0 bases, leaving 13 bases between them. This chain's CDR3 is CASSLVGGPSSYEQYF. CDR3 DNA sequence: TGTGCCAGCAGCTTGGTTGGCGGCCCTAGCTCCTACGAGCAGTACTTC.

The chain joins TRBV6-1 to TRBJ2-1, with 9 bases lining up with TRBD2. The CDR3 spans 17 residues. J gave up 10 bases and V 2 bases, and 15 bases lay outside the gene matches. Germline values: CDR1 MNHNS, CDR2 SASEGT. In nucleotides, the CDR3 is TGTGCCAGCAGTGAATCACCTAGCGGGGCCCTTTACAGAGAGCAGTTCTTC. Amino acid sequence: CASSESPSGALYREQFF.

V is TRBV19 and J is TRBJ2-2; 7 bases match TRBD1. The CDR3 has 14 residues. V was clipped by 10 bases and J by 4 bases; unmatched bases: 9. Germline assignment: CDR1 LNHDA and CDR2 SQIVND (reference sequence). The CDR3 protein is CATSTGAGTGELFF. The CDR3, as DNA: TGTGCCACATCTACAGGGGCGGGCACCGGGGAGCTGTTTTTT.

This clone has ten or more counts. The chain joins TRBV28 to TRBJ1-5; D gene ambiguous. Germline loops: CDR1 MDHEN, CDR2 SYDVKM. V lost 3 bases to trimming and J lost 0 bases, with 3 bases between them. The CDR3 runs 13 residues. The CDR3 reads CASSFSSNQPQHF. CDR3 nucleotide sequence: TGTGCCAGCAGTTTCTCTAGCAATCAGCCCCAGCATTTT.

The rearrangement links TRBV28 to TRBJ2-5, with D possibly TRBD2 on 6 matching bases. Deletions cut 3 bases from V and 5 bases from J, with 25 bases between. CDR3 length: 18 residues. CDR1 is MDHEN, CDR2 SYDVKM, per germline. In DNA form, the CDR3 reads TGTGCCAGCAGTTTTAGTCCGGGACTGGGCTCCTCAGCGGAGACCCAGTACTTC. This encodes CASSFSPGLGSSAETQYF.

The rearrangement joins TRBV29-1 to TRBJ1-2, with TRBD1 identical over 7 bases. After removal of 6 bases from V and 3 bases from J, the junction contained 7 bases not matched to a gene. From germline, CDR1 is SQVTM and CDR2 ANQGSEA. CDR3 size: 13 residues. The CDR3 reads CSVDRELDYGYTF. The CDR3 nucleotides read TGCAGCGTCGACAGGGAACTTGACTATGGCTACACCTTC.

The chain joins TRBV9 to TRBJ1-1, with no clear D. The CDR3 sequence is 14 residues long. Germline V CDR1 and CDR2: SGDLS, YYNGEE. Trimming left V 0 bases short and J 1 base short, with 7 bases between. Written as DNA, the CDR3 is TGTGCCAGCAGCGTAGGGAGTGAGAACACTGAAGCTTTCTTT. This sequence encodes CASSVGSENTEAFF.

The V gene is TRBV7-2, the J gene TRBJ2-1; 12 bases map to TRBD2. Trimming removed 1 base from V and 4 bases from J; junction bases left unmatched: 2. This CDR3 contains 16 residues. The germline CDR1 and CDR2 sequences are SGHTA and FQGNSA. The CDR3 nucleotides read TGTGCCAGCAGCTTAGAACTAGCGGGGGGATACAATGAGCAGTTCTTC. Amino acids: CASSLELAGGYNEQFF.

This clone was seen more than once but under ten times. The rearrangement links TRBV12-3 or TRBV12-4 to TRBJ2-3; D remains unclear. The ends were cut back, 7 bases at V and 6 bases at J, with 11 bases in the middle. This CDR3 has 12 residues. The CDR3 loop reads CASTPGIDTQYF. The CDR3, as DNA: TGTGCCAGCACCCCGGGTATCGATACGCAGTATTTT.

The CDR3 loop reads CASKGAGAYNEQFF. The CDR3 bases are TGCGCCAGCAAGGGGGCAGGGGCCTACAATGAGCAGTTCTTC. This sequence joins TRBV10-2 and TRBJ2-1, with 7 bases that match TRBD1. Germline V gives CDR1 WSHSY, CDR2 SAAADI. The V segment lost 7 bases and the J segment 2 bases; nucleotides outside the gene matches: 5. The CDR3 sequence is 14 residues long.

This rearrangement joins TRBV10-3 to TRBJ1-2; D is unresolved. This CDR3 has 13 amino acids. Per germline, CDR1 ENHRY and CDR2 SYGVKD. V lost 6 bases and J 3 bases, leaving 11 bases between the germline ends. The CDR3 DNA follows: TGTGCCATCAGCGGGTTGGGTGACTATGGCTACACCTTC. This gives the protein CAISGLGDYGYTF.

CDR3 sequence (DNA): TGTGCCAGCAGCCAATTAGACAGGGGTGGAAACACCATATATTTT. Its protein is CASSQLDRGGNTIYF. The V gene is TRBV3-1 (or the pseudogene TRBV3-2), the J gene TRBJ1-3; 8 nucleotides match TRBD1. J lost 3 bases, V lost 2 bases, and 3 bases had no gene match. CDR1 is LGHDT and CDR2 is YNNKEL in the germline V gene (reference sequence). The CDR3 runs to 15 residues.

A note on this clone: This CDR3 is also generated by other DNA sequences in the sample. V and J are TRBV5-4 and TRBJ2-3, with D perhaps TRBD2 (5 bases). Trimming took off 0 bases at V and 0 bases at J, with 8 bases between the two ends. Germline V gene sequence: CDR1 SGHNT, CDR2 YYREEE (reference sequence). The CDR3 totals 15 residues. Here the CDR3 reads CASSLDGSSTDTQYF. CDR3 coding DNA: TGTGCCAGCAGCTTGGATGGGAGTAGCACAGATACGCAGTATTTT.

The V and J genes are TRBV9 and TRBJ1-6, with D tentatively TRBD1 (5 bases). Trimming removed 3 bases from V and 4 bases from J, with 8 bases in between. Germline CDR1 SGDLS, CDR2 YYNGEE. CDR3 length: 14 residues. The CDR3 is CASSEGLYNSPLHF. CDR3 DNA: TGTGCCAGCAGCGAGGGACTTTATAATTCACCCCTCCACTTT.